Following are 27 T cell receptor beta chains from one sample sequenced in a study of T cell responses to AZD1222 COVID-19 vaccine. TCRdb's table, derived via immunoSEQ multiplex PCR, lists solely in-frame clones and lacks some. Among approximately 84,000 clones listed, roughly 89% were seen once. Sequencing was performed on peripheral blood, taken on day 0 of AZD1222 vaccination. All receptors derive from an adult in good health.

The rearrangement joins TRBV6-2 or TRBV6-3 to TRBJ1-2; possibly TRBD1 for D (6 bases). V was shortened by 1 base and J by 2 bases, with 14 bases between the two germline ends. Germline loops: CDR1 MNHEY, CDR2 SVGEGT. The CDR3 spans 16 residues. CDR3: CASSYFSTGRNYGYTF. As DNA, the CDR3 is TGTGCCAGCAGTTACTTTTCGACAGGACGAAACTATGGCTACACCTTC.

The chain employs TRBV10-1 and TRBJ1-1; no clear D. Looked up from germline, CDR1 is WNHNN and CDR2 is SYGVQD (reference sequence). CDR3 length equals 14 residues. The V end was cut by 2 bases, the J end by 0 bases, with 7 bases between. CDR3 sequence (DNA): TGCGCCAGCAGTGAGAGTGGGATGAACACTGAAGCTTTCTTT. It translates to CASSESGMNTEAFF.

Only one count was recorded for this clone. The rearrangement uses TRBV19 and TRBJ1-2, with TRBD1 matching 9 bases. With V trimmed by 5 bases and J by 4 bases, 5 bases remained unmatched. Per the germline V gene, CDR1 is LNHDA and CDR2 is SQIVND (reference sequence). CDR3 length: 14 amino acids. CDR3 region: CASSQTGGVYGYTF. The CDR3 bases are TGTGCCAGTAGTCAAACAGGGGGCGTCTATGGCTACACCTTC.

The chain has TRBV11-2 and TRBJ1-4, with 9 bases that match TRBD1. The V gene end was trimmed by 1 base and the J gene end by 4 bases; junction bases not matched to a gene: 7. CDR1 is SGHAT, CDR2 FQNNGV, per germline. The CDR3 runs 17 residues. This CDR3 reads CASSLVLGQGSNEKLFF. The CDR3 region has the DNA TGTGCCAGCAGCTTAGTGTTGGGACAGGGCAGTAATGAAAAACTGTTTTTT.

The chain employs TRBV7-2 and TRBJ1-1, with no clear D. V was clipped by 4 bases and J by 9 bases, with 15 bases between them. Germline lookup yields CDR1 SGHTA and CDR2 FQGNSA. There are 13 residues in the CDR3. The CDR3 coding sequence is TGTGCCAGCAGCTCTACTATCGGAGGGAAAGCTTTCTTT. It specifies CASSSTIGGKAFF.

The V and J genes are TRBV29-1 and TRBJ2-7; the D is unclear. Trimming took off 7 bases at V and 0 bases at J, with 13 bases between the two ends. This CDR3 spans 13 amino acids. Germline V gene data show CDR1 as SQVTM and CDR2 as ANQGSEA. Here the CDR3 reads CSARLTNSYEQYF. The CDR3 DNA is TGCAGCGCCCGGTTAACTAACTCCTACGAGCAGTACTTC.

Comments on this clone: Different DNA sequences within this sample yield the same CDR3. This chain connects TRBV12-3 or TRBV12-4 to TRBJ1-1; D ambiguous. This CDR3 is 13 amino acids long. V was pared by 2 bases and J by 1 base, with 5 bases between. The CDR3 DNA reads TGTGCCAGCAGTTTAAGGGAGAACACTGAAGCTTTCTTT. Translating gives CASSLRENTEAFF.

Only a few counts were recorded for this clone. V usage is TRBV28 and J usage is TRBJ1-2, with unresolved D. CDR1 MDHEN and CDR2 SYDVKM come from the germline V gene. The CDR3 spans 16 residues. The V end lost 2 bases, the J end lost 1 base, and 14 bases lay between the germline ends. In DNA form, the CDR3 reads TGTGCCAGCAGTTTACCCACAGTTACCCTTAACTATGGCTACACCTTC. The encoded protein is CASSLPTVTLNYGYTF.

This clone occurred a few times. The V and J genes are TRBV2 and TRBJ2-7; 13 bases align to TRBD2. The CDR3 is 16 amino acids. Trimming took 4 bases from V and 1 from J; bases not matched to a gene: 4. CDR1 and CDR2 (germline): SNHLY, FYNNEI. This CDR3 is CASSVGTSGTSYEQYF. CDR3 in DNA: TGTGCCAGCAGTGTAGGGACTAGCGGGACGTCCTACGAGCAGTACTTC. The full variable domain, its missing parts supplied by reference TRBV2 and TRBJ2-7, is EPEVTQTPSHQVTQMGQEVILRCVPISNHLYFYWYRQILGQKVEFLVSFYNNEISEKSEIFDDQFSVERPDGSNFTLKIRSTKLEDSAMYFCASSVGTSGTSYEQYFGPGTRLTVT.

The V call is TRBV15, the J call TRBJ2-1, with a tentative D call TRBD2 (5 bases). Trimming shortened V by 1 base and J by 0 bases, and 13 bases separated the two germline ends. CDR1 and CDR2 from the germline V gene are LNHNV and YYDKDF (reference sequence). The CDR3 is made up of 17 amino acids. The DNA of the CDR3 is TGTGCCACCAGCAGAGTCAGCGGAGGATTCTCCTACAATGAGCAGTTCTTC. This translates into CATSRVSGGFSYNEQFF.

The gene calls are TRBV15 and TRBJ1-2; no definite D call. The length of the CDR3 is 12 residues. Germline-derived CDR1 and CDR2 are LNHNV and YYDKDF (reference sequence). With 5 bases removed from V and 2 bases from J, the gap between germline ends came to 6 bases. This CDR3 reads CATSAWNYGYTF. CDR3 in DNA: TGTGCCACCAGCGCGTGGAACTATGGCTACACCTTC. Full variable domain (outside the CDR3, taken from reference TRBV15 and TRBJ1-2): DAMVIQNPRYQVTQFGKPVTLSCSQTLNHNVMYWYQQKSSQAPKLLFHYYDKDFNNEADTPDNFQSRRPNTSFCFLDIRSPGLGDTAMYLCATSAWNYGYTFGSGTRLTVV.

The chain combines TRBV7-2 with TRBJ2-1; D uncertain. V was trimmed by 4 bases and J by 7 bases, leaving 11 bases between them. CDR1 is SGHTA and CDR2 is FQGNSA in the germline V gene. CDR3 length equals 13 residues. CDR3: CASSSGPWNEQFF. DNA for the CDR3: TGTGCCAGCAGCTCCGGGCCATGGAATGAGCAGTTCTTC.

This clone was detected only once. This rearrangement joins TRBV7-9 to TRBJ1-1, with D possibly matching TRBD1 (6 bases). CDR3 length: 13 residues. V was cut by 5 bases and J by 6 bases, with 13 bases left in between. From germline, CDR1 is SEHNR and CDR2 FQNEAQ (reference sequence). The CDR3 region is CASSEQGRAEAFF. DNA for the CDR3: TGTGCCAGCAGCGAACAGGGAAGGGCTGAAGCTTTCTTT.

CDR3 sequence: CASSRTSTGELFF. In DNA, the CDR3 is TGTGCCAGCAGCCGGACTAGCACCGGGGAGCTGTTTTTT. This chain joins TRBV5-4 and TRBJ2-2, with 7 bases lining up with TRBD2. After removal of 4 bases from V and 4 bases from J, the junction contained 1 base not matched to a gene. This CDR3 region has 13 residues. CDR1 and CDR2 (germline): SGHNT, YYREEE (reference sequence). The full variable domain, rest sourced from reference TRBV5-4 and TRBJ2-2, is ETGVTQSPTHLIKTRGQQVTLRCSSQSGHNTVSWYQQALGQGPQFIFQYYREEENGRGNFPPRFSGLQFPNYSSELNVNALELDDSALYLCASSRTSTGELFFGEGSRLTVL.

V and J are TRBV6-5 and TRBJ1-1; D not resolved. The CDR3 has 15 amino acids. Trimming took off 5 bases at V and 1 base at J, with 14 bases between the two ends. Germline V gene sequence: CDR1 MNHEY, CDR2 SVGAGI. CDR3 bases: TGTGCCAGCAGTCCCGTGGTGGTCGGGAACACTGAAGCTTTCTTT. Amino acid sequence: CASSPVVVGNTEAFF.

The CDR3 nucleotides read TGTGCCAGCAGGGACAGGGGTCGTCCGAGGAACACTGAAGCTTTCTTT. This translates into CASRDRGRPRNTEAFF. The chain uses TRBV2 and TRBJ1-1; 9 bases map to TRBD1. CDR1 and CDR2 (germline): SNHLY, FYNNEI. V was pared by 6 bases and J by 1 base, with 9 bases of the junction left unmatched. CDR3 length: 16 amino acids.

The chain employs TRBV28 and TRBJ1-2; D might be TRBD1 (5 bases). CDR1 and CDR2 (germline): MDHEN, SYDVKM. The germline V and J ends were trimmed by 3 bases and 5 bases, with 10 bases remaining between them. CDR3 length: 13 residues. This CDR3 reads CASSFPGTYGYTF. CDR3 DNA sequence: TGTGCCAGCAGTTTCCCCGGGACTTATGGCTACACCTTC.

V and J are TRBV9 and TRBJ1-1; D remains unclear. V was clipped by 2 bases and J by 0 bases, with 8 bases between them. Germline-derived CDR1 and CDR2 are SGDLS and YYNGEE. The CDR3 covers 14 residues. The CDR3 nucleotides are TGTGCCAGCAGCGTTTCTCTGATGAACACTGAAGCTTTCTTT. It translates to CASSVSLMNTEAFF. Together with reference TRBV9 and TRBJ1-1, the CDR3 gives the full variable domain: DSGVTQTPKHLITATGQRVTLRCSPRSGDLSVYWYQQSLDQGLQFLIQYYNGEERAKGNILERFSAQQFPDLHSELNLSSLELGDSALYFCASSVSLMNTEAFFGQGTRLTVV.

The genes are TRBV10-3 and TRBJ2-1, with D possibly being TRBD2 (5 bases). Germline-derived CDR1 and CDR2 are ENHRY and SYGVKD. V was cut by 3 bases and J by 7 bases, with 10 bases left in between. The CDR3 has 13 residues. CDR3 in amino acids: CAISDPSRNEQFF. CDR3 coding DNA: TGTGCCATCAGTGACCCTAGCCGAAATGAGCAGTTCTTC.

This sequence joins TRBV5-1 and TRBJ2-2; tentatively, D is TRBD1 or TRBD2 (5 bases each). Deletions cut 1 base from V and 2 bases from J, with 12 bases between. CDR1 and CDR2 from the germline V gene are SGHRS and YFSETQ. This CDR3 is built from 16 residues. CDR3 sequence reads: CASSLTGTGNTGELFF. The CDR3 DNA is TGCGCCAGCAGCTTGACCGGGACGGGAAACACCGGGGAGCTGTTTTTT.

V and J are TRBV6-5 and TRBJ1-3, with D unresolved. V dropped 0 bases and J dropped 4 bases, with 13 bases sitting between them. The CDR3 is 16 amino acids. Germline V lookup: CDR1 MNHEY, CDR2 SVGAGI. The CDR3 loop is CASSYSLGLGGNTIYF. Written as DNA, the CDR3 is TGTGCCAGCAGTTACTCCTTGGGTTTAGGAGGAAACACCATATATTTT.

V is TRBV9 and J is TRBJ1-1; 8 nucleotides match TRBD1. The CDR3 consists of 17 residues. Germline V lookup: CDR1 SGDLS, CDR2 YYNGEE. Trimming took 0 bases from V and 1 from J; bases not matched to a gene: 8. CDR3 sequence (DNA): TGTGCCAGCAGCGTAGGAGCCTTCGGGACAGGGAACACTGAAGCTTTCTTT. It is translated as CASSVGAFGTGNTEAFF.

DNA for the CDR3: TGTGCCTGGAGCATACAGGGATACGAGCAGTACTTC. This codes for CAWSIQGYEQYF. The chain recombines TRBV30 with TRBJ2-7; the D gene is possibly TRBD1 (6 bases). This CDR3 has 12 amino acids. Germline assignment: CDR1 GTSNPN and CDR2 SVGIG (reference sequence). The V and J ends lost 3 bases and 4 bases respectively, with 10 bases between them.

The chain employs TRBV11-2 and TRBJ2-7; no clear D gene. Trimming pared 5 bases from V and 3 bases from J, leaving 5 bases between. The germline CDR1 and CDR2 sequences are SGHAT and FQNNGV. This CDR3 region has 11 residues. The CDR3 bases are TGTGCCAGCAGCGGCTTCTACGAGCAGTACTTC. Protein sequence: CASSGFYEQYF.

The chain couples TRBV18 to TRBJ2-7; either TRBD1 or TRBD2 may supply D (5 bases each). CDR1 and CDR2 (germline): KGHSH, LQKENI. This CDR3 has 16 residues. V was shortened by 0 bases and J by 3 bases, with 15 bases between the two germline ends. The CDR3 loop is CASSPPGTAIYYEQYF. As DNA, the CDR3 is TGTGCCAGCTCACCACCCGGGACGGCAATATACTACGAGCAGTACTTC.

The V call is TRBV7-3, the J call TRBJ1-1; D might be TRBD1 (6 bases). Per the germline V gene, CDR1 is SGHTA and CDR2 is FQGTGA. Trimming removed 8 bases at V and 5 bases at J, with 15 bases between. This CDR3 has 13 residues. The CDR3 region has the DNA TGTGCCAGCCGACGATCAGGGGCTACTGAAGCTTTCTTT. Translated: CASRRSGATEAFF.

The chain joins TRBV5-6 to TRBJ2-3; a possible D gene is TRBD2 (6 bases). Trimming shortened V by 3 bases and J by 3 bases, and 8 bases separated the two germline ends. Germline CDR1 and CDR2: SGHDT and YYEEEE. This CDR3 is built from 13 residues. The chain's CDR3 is CASSSGGTDTQYF. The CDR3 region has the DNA TGTGCCAGCAGCTCCGGGGGTACAGATACGCAGTATTTT.